These 18 T cell receptor beta chains originate from one sample sequenced in a study of T-cell reconstitution after alpha-beta-depleted transplantation in children. This sample's TCRbeta library carried unique molecular identifier barcodes. TCRdb processed the PCR reads anew with MiXCR; each CDR3 protein has one entry. The sample comprises fewer than 550,000 distinct CDR3 sequences, about an eighth of which are singletons, and 14% rests with the top ten. The sequences come from PBMCs, mostly from graft donor cells, collected 180 days after TCRalphabeta/CD19-depleted stem cell transplant. All receptors derive from a female patient between 2 and 15 years old who had a stem cell transplant for aplastic anemia, so the T cells may come from the graft donor.

This clonotype has just a few counts. CDR3: CASSLEQGNEKLFF. CDR3 nucleotide sequence: TGTGCCAGCAGCTTAGAGCAGGGGAACGAAAAACTGTTTTTT. The V and J genes are TRBV7-8 and TRBJ1-4; TRBD1 might be the D (6 bases). This CDR3 contains 14 residues. Germline CDR1 is SGHVS and CDR2 is FQNEAQ. Trimming pared 1 base from V and 8 bases from J, leaving 11 bases between.

This clonotype was counted between two and nine times. The rearrangement links TRBV20-1 to TRBJ1-1; D unresolved. The CDR3 contains 11 residues. V was clipped by 0 bases and J by 12 bases, with 11 bases between them. Looked up from germline, CDR1 is DFQATT and CDR2 is SNEGSKA (reference sequence). CDR3 loop: CSAREGSEPFF. The CDR3 DNA is TGCAGTGCTAGAGAGGGGTCCGAACCTTTCTTT.

This clonotype has more than one count but fewer than ten. The chain links TRBV11-3 to TRBJ2-1; no firm D call. From germline, CDR1 is SGHNT and CDR2 YENEEA. The CDR3 has 16 amino acids. Trimming left V 4 bases short and J 6 bases short, with 19 bases between. CDR3 region: CASSSPRKELFNEQFF. CDR3 bases: TGTGCCAGCAGCTCCCCGCGGAAAGAACTATTCAATGAGCAGTTCTTC.

The rearrangement joins TRBV6-2 or TRBV6-3 to TRBJ2-7, with a weak D call TRBD2 (6 bases). CDR1 and CDR2 (germline): MNHEY, SVGEGT. V dropped 7 bases and J dropped 3 bases, with 16 bases sitting between them. This CDR3 is built from 14 residues. Here the CDR3 DNA reads TGTGCCAGCAAGTCGGGGCTGCGGGACTACGAGCAGTACGTC. Translation: CASKSGLRDYEQYV.

The chain employs TRBV7-9 and TRBJ2-7; 7 bases are shared with TRBD1. Germline V gene lookup returns CDR1 SEHNR and CDR2 FQNEAQ (reference sequence). This CDR3 comprises 15 residues. V was clipped by 5 bases and J by 7 bases; unmatched bases: 14. The CDR3 DNA reads as TGTGCCAGCAGCCCCCCTCCCCACAGGGGAAGGGAGCAGTACGTC. Its protein product is CASSPPPHRGREQYV.

This clonotype was observed many times. The rearrangement joins TRBV9 to TRBJ1-4; 8 nucleotides line up with TRBD1. CDR3 length equals 15 residues. Trimming removed 3 bases from V and 5 bases from J; junction bases left unmatched: 6. The germline CDR1 and CDR2 sequences are SGDLS and YYNGEE. The chain's CDR3 is CASSATGVTNEKLFF. CDR3 in DNA: TGTGCCAGCAGCGCGACAGGGGTAACAAATGAAAAACTGTTTTTT.

This chain joins TRBV9 and TRBJ2-1; D is possibly TRBD2 (6 bases). The CDR3 is made up of 15 amino acids. V dropped 2 bases and J dropped 3 bases, with 12 bases sitting between them. In germline, CDR1 is SGDLS, CDR2 YYNGEE. CDR3 DNA sequence: TGTGCCAGCAGCGTGGAGGGGCTACTCTACAATGAGCAGTTCTTC. The encoded protein is CASSVEGLLYNEQFF.

The V call is TRBV19, the J call TRBJ1-1; tentative D call: TRBD1 (5 bases). This CDR3 contains 15 residues. CDR1 and CDR2 (germline): LNHDA, SQIVND (reference sequence). Trimming took off 5 bases at V and 6 bases at J, with 19 bases between the two ends. The CDR3 region has the DNA TGTGCCAGTAGTCTGTGGAGGGGCGGTAGACCTGAAGCTTTCTTT. Its protein product is CASSLWRGGRPEAFF.

The CDR3: CASSLGVGLDTGELFF. The CDR3 nucleotides are TGTGCCAGCAGCTTGGGGGTAGGTTTGGACACCGGGGAGCTGTTTTTT. The chain employs TRBV5-5 and TRBJ2-2, with D unresolved. Germline V gene data show CDR1 as SGHKS and CDR2 as YYEKEE (reference sequence). The CDR3 is 16 amino acids. Trimming cost V 0 bases and J 3 bases, with 12 bases left between them.

This clonotype was found a few times. The rearrangement links TRBV19 to TRBJ2-2, with TRBD1 identical over 9 bases. Looked up from germline, CDR1 is LNHDA and CDR2 is SQIVND (reference sequence). The length of the CDR3 is 15 residues. Germline trimming cut 5 bases from V and 4 bases from J; bases unmatched to any gene: 5. The CDR3 DNA follows: TGTGCCAGTAGTTCCGGGACAGGGATCACCGGGGAGCTGTTTTTT. As protein: CASSSGTGITGELFF.

The J gene is TRBJ1-5, the V gene TRBV15, with a tentative D call TRBD1 (5 bases). The V end lost 4 bases, the J end lost 7 bases, and 14 bases lay between the germline ends. This CDR3 region has 14 residues. The germline CDR1 and CDR2 sequences are LNHNV and YYDKDF (reference sequence). CDR3 bases: TGTGCCACCAGCACTCCGGGGCTGGGGCAGCCCCAGCATTTT. Translating gives CATSTPGLGQPQHF.

This clonotype showed up just a few times. The J gene is TRBJ2-1, the V gene TRBV29-1, with TRBD2 identical over 11 bases. V was clipped by 7 bases and J by 4 bases; unmatched bases: 6. Germline V gene lookup returns CDR1 SQVTM and CDR2 ANQGSEA. This CDR3 region has 14 residues. CDR3 amino acids: CSGTSGSWYNEQFF. The CDR3 coding sequence is TGCAGCGGAACTAGCGGGAGTTGGTACAATGAGCAGTTCTTC.

This clonotype was counted once. A clone one base away is much larger, so this may be a read error. V gene TRBV20-1 combines with J gene TRBJ1-5, with D unresolved. The germline V gene encodes CDR1 DFQATT and CDR2 SNEGSKA (reference sequence). This CDR3 is built from 12 residues. CDR3 residues: CSARVGNRPQHF. The CDR3 DNA reads TGCAGTGCTAGAGTGGGCAATCGGCCCCAGCATTTT.

The chain has TRBV7-2 and TRBJ2-1, with 9 positions matching TRBD2. The V gene end was trimmed by 1 base and the J gene end by 15 bases; junction bases not matched to a gene: 13. The germline V gene encodes CDR1 SGHTA and CDR2 FQGNSA. This CDR3 has 15 amino acids. CDR3 loop: CASSLEAGGGYGLFF. Here the CDR3 DNA reads TGTGCCAGCAGCTTAGAGGCGGGAGGGGGATATGGGCTGTTCTTC.

The chain uses TRBV7-9 and TRBJ2-1; 10 bases align to TRBD2. The length of the CDR3 is 17 residues. The V segment lost 2 bases and the J segment 9 bases; nucleotides outside the gene matches: 13. Germline values: CDR1 SEHNR, CDR2 FQNEAQ (reference sequence). The CDR3 region is CASSLPGLAARRGEQFF. The CDR3 nucleotides read TGTGCCAGCAGCTTACCCGGACTAGCGGCCCGCCGGGGTGAGCAGTTCTTC.

This clonotype has a handful of counts. This sequence joins TRBV15 and TRBJ1-4; D is undetermined. Germline V gives CDR1 LNHNV, CDR2 YYDKDF (reference sequence). The CDR3 loop spans 11 amino acids. V dropped 4 bases and J dropped 11 bases, with 8 bases sitting between them. The DNA of the CDR3 is TGTGCCACCAGCAACCCCACTAAACTGTTTTTT. This sequence encodes CATSNPTKLFF.

V usage is TRBV6-2 or TRBV6-3 and J usage is TRBJ1-1; perhaps TRBD1 as D (5 bases). The CDR3 length is 14 residues. V was clipped by 3 bases and J by 4 bases, with 12 bases between them. CDR1 and CDR2 (germline): MNHEY, SVGEGT. DNA of the CDR3: TGTGCCAGCAGTTATCCCGGGGGGAGCACTGAAGCTTTCTTT. Protein product: CASSYPGGSTEAFF.

This clonotype was seen a handful of times. The chain employs TRBV7-2 and TRBJ2-7; no clear D gene. Looked up from germline, CDR1 is SGHTA and CDR2 is FQGNSA. Trimming stripped 1 base from V and 7 bases from J, with 14 bases between. The CDR3 totals 14 residues. As DNA, the CDR3 is TGTGCCAGCAGCTTAGGGGTGTCATTGGGGGAGCAGTACTTC. Protein product: CASSLGVSLGEQYF. Full variable domain (outside the CDR3, taken from reference TRBV7-2 and TRBJ2-7): GAGVSQSPSNKVTEKGKDVELRCDPISGHTALYWYRQSLGQGLEFLIYFQGNSAPDKSGLPSDRFSAERTGGSVSTLTIQRTQQEDSAVYLCASSLGVSLGEQYFGPGTRLTVT.